A single sample gave rise to the 6 T cell receptor beta chains below, sequenced in a study of cytomegalovirus exposure and HLA in healthy donors. The PCR used 60 Vbeta and 13 Jbeta primers. The method was immunoSEQ multiplex PCR; TCRdb's version includes in-frame clones alone and lacks a portion of them. The sample yields over 100,000 clones, 65% to 80% seen once. Specimen: PBMCs. The receptors were sampled from a male donor in good health and CMV-seropositive.

Regarding this clone: Other DNA sequences in this specimen translate into the identical CDR3. DNA of the CDR3: TGTGCCAGCAGCCTGCGGGGGGGGAATTCACCCCTCCACTTT. Residues: CASSLRGGNSPLHF. The rearrangement uses TRBV7-9 and TRBJ1-6, with D tentatively TRBD1 (5 bases). Between the trimmed V and J ends, which lost 5 bases and 7 bases, there was a span of 12 bases. Germline CDR1 reads SEHNR; CDR2 reads FQNEAQ (reference sequence). The CDR3 runs to 14 residues.

The rearrangement links TRBV5-5 to TRBJ1-1, with D hard to call. The germline CDR1 and CDR2 sequences are SGHKS and YYEKEE (reference sequence). V was shortened by 4 bases and J by 6 bases, with 19 bases between the two germline ends. The CDR3 sequence is 15 residues long. The DNA for the CDR3 is TGTGCCAGCAGCCCCCCACCTTTTCCGGTCGCTGAAGCTTTCTTT. This sequence encodes CASSPPPFPVAEAFF.

The chain combines TRBV9 with TRBJ1-3; possible D gene TRBD1, 5 bases. There are 14 residues in the CDR3. The germline CDR1 and CDR2 sequences are SGDLS and YYNGEE. V was trimmed by 2 bases and J by 2 bases, leaving 8 bases between them. As DNA, the CDR3 is TGTGCCAGCAGCGTCGAGGACACTGGAAACACCATATATTTT. It is translated as CASSVEDTGNTIYF.

This clone has only a few counts. This chain joins TRBV6-6 and TRBJ1-4; 9 bases line up with TRBD1. The ends lost 6 bases at V and 3 bases at J; junction bases unmatched: 8. Germline values: CDR1 MNHNY, CDR2 SVGAGI (reference sequence). The CDR3 has 16 residues. CDR3 DNA sequence: TGTGCCAGCAGACCTACAGGGGGCCGAGCTAATGAAAAACTGTTTTTT. Its protein product is CASRPTGGRANEKLFF.

In this sample, this clone turned up a few times. An end of the junction differs from the germline gene, which may be a read error. The chain is built from TRBV7-9 and TRBJ2-2; 13 bases match TRBD2. The CDR3 has 16 residues. CDR1 is SEHNR, CDR2 FQNEAQ, per germline (reference sequence). Written as DNA, the CDR3 is TGTTCCAGCAGCCGGACTAGCGGGGGATACACCGGGGAGCTGTTTTTT. It encodes CSSSRTSGGYTGELFF.

The chain is built from TRBV2 and TRBJ1-1; perhaps TRBD1 as D (5 bases). Germline V CDR1 and CDR2: SNHLY, FYNNEI. The CDR3 runs 14 residues. V lost 6 bases and J lost 2, with 13 bases in between. CDR3 nucleotides: TGTGCCAGCAGGGGCCTCAGGGTAAACACTGAAGCTTTCTTT. Its protein is CASRGLRVNTEAFF.